These 9 T cell receptor beta chains share one sample of origin, sequenced in a study of cytomegalovirus exposure and HLA in healthy donors. Researchers ran the PCR with 60 Vbeta and 13 Jbeta primers. Profiling relied on immunoSEQ multiplex PCR, and the TCRdb table lists in-frame clones only, not all of them. Its table records about 200,000 clones. Sample: PBMCs. These receptors all stem from a boy aged 5-17 years in good health and CMV-seronegative.

The rearrangement uses TRBV11-2 and TRBJ2-1; the match to TRBD2 covers 16 bases. Trimming at V came to 1 base and at J to 0 bases, leaving 3 bases not matched to a gene. Germline CDR1 reads SGHAT; CDR2 reads FQNNGV. CDR3 length: 19 amino acids. This chain's CDR3 is CASSLGGTSGGDSYNEQFF. The CDR3 bases are TGTGCCAGCAGCTTAGGAGGGACTAGCGGGGGGGACTCCTACAATGAGCAGTTCTTC.

The chain joins TRBV29-1 to TRBJ1-1, with 8 bases matching TRBD1. J gave up 4 bases and V 7 bases, and 14 bases lay outside the gene matches. Per the germline V gene, CDR1 is SQVTM and CDR2 is ANQGSEA. The CDR3 is 15 residues long. The CDR3 protein is CSGTDRGRLRTEAFF. In nucleotides, the CDR3 is TGCAGCGGCACAGACAGGGGTCGACTTCGCACTGAAGCTTTCTTT.

The V gene is TRBV30, the J gene TRBJ2-7; D possibly corresponds to TRBD1 (5 bases). V lost 1 base to trimming and J lost 9 bases, with 10 bases between them. Germline V CDR1 and CDR2: GTSNPN, SVGIG (reference sequence). The length of the CDR3 is 11 residues. CDR3 coding DNA: TGTGCCTGGAGTGCTTCAGGGCCGCAGTACTTC. This codes for CAWSASGPQYF. The whole variable domain, remainder taken from reference TRBV30 and TRBJ2-7, is SQTIHQWPATLVQPVGSPLSLECTVEGTSNPNLYWYRQAAGRGLQLLFYSVGIGQISSEVPQNLSASRPQDRQFILSSKKLLLSDSGFYLCAWSASGPQYFGPGTRLTVT.

The V gene is TRBV4-3, the J gene TRBJ2-1; D is unclear. Trimming pared 0 bases from V and 1 base from J, leaving 7 bases between. The CDR3 spans 15 residues. CDR1 and CDR2 (germline): LGHNA, YSLEER. The CDR3 DNA sequence: TGCGCCAGCAGCCAAGAGGTCGGTTCCTACAATGAGCAGTTCTTC. It is translated as CASSQEVGSYNEQFF.

The rearrangement joins TRBV7-9 to TRBJ1-2; D is perhaps TRBD1 (6 bases). Germline CDR1 is SEHNR and CDR2 is FQNEAQ (reference sequence). V lost 5 bases and J 3 bases, leaving 16 bases between the germline ends. The CDR3 consists of 15 residues. The CDR3 nucleotides read TGTGCCAGCAGCCTACAGGGATCTTTCGACTATGGCTACACCTTC. The encoded protein is CASSLQGSFDYGYTF.

The rearrangement joins TRBV15 to TRBJ2-1; the match to TRBD2 covers 11 bases. This CDR3 contains 18 residues. CDR1 is LNHNV, CDR2 YYDKDF, per germline (reference sequence). Trimming cost V 9 bases and J 2 bases; bases outside gene matches: 15. DNA of the CDR3: TGTGCCACGGCGAGGGGGCTAGCGGGGGGCGAACCCTACAATGAGCAGTTCTTC. Its translation is CATARGLAGGEPYNEQFF.

The chain carries TRBV5-6 and TRBJ2-7; D gene unclear. V gave up 1 base and J gave up 10 bases, with 21 bases separating them. CDR1 is SGHDT and CDR2 is YYEEEE in the germline V gene. The length of the CDR3 is 15 residues. The CDR3 here is CASSLPRASGVRQYF. The CDR3, as DNA: TGTGCCAGCAGCTTGCCTCGAGCTTCAGGTGTGCGACAGTACTTC.

The rearrangement links TRBV18 to TRBJ1-1; 8 bases line up with TRBD1. The CDR3 totals 13 residues. Germline values: CDR1 KGHSH, CDR2 LQKENI. V lost 6 bases and J lost 5; bases outside the gene matches: 5. CDR3: CASSTTGDTEAFF. The CDR3 DNA reads TGTGCCAGCTCGACGACAGGGGATACTGAAGCTTTCTTT.

The chain carries TRBV7-9 and TRBJ1-1; D gene unclear. CDR1 and CDR2 from the germline V gene are SEHNR and FQNEAQ (reference sequence). The CDR3 covers 15 residues. V lost 11 bases to trimming and J lost 1 base, with 20 bases between them. This CDR3 reads CAVHIKGVENTEAFF. The CDR3 DNA is TGTGCCGTACACATAAAGGGAGTGGAGAACACTGAAGCTTTCTTT.